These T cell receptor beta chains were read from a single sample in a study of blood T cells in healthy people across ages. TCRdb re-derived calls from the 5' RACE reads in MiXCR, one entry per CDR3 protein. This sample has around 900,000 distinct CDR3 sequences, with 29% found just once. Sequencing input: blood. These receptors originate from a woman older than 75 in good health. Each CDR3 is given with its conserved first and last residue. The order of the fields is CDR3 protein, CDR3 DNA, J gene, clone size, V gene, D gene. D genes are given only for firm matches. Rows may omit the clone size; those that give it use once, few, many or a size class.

CASSYRADNQPQHF,TGTGCCAGCAGTTACAGGGCAGACAATCAGCCCCAGCATTTT,TRBJ1-5,few,TRBV6-2/TRBV6-3,.
CATSDHSGGPDQPQHF,TGTGCCACCAGTGATCACTCTGGGGGGCCTGATCAGCCCCAGCATTTT,TRBJ1-5,.,TRBV24-1,.
CAISAGATARSYGYTF,TGTGCCATCAGTGCGGGGGCGACAGCTCGTTCCTATGGCTACACCTTC,TRBJ1-2,many,TRBV10-3,.
CSARGGFEQFF,TGCAGTGCTAGGGGGGGCTTTGAGCAGTTCTTC,TRBJ2-1,many,TRBV20-1,.
CAIATNPYNEQFF,TGTGCCATCGCGACTAATCCCTACAATGAGCAGTTCTTC,TRBJ2-1,many,TRBV10-3,.
CASSSPLAGVYNEQFF,TGTGCCAGCAGTTCCCCACTAGCGGGGGTTTACAATGAGCAGTTCTTC,TRBJ2-1,many,TRBV27,TRBD2
CASGRQGDGYTF,TGTGCCAGCGGACGACAGGGTGATGGCTACACCTTC,TRBJ1-2,few,TRBV28,TRBD1
CASSHSGGRDVGSPIHF,TGCGCCAGCAGCCATAGTGGGGGCCGAGACGTTGGTTCACCCATCCACTTT,TRBJ1-6,.,TRBV4-3,.
CASSLGYCGLKETQYF,TGTGCCAGCAGCCTAGGGTACTGTGGACTCAAAGAGACCCAGTACTTC,TRBJ2-5,many,TRBV7-4,.
CASSLGGGDNYGYTF,TGTGCCAGCAGTTTAGGGGGAGGGGACAACTATGGCTACACCTTC,TRBJ1-2,many,TRBV12-3/TRBV12-4,.
CAGSLNRGPDTQYF,TGTGCCGGCAGTTTAAACAGGGGGCCAGATACGCAGTATTTT,TRBJ2-3,once,TRBV12-3/TRBV12-4,TRBD1
CASTSSGGTQETQYF,TGTGCCAGCACGTCTAGCGGGGGAACTCAAGAGACCCAGTACTTC,TRBJ2-5,many,TRBV7-9,TRBD2
CASSQGPKNIQYF,TGTGCCAGCAGCCAGGGTCCCAAAAACATTCAGTACTTC,TRBJ2-4,.,TRBV3-1,.
CASRPGTISTDTQYF,TGTGCCAGTAGACCCGGGACAATCAGCACAGATACGCAGTATTTT,TRBJ2-3,few,TRBV19,.
CASSTGHFSNQPQHF,TGTGCCAGCAGTACCGGACACTTTAGCAATCAGCCCCAGCATTTT,TRBJ1-5,many,TRBV6-6,.
CASSELVGGPNEQFF,TGTGCCAGCAGTGAACTAGTGGGGGGGCCCAATGAGCAGTTCTTC,TRBJ2-1,.,TRBV25-1,.
CATSRVEGRRDEQFF,TGTGCCACCAGCAGAGTTGAGGGGAGGAGGGATGAGCAGTTCTTC,TRBJ2-1,many,TRBV15,.
CASSDSGTSYNEQFF,TGTGCCAGCAGTGACTCCGGGACATCCTACAATGAGCAGTTCTTC,TRBJ2-1,.,TRBV6-4,.
CACTRQALTYEQYF,TGTGCCTGCACTCGCCAGGCACTTACCTACGAGCAGTACTTC,TRBJ2-7,.,TRBV30,.
CASSYEPARVFTEAFF,TGTGCCAGCAGTTACGAACCAGCTCGGGTGTTCACTGAAGCTTTCTTT,TRBJ1-1,few,TRBV6-5,.
CASSLVLAYNEQFF,TGTGCCAGCAGCTTAGTTTTGGCCTACAATGAGCAGTTCTTC,TRBJ2-1,.,TRBV7-2,.
CASSGPGVQETQYF,TGTGCCAGCAGCGGACCCGGGGTTCAAGAGACCCAGTACTTC,TRBJ2-5,many,TRBV9,.
CASSPQGLAGSYEQYF,TGTGCCAGCAGCCCTCAGGGGCTAGCGGGGAGCTACGAGCAGTACTTC,TRBJ2-7,many,TRBV7-2,TRBD2
CASNPGTGFVDTQYF,TGTGCCAGCAATCCCGGGACAGGGTTTGTCGATACGCAGTATTTT,TRBJ2-3,.,TRBV6-2/TRBV6-3,TRBD1
CASSSRGPYEQYF,TGTGCCAGCAGCTCCAGGGGCCCCTACGAGCAGTACTTC,TRBJ2-7,many,TRBV7-2,.
CASSTLSESGGHTGELFF,TGCGCCAGCAGTACCCTTTCTGAGAGCGGGGGACACACCGGGGAGCTGTTTTTT,TRBJ2-2,.,TRBV5-1,TRBD2
CASSYQDPGTDTQYF,TGTGCCAGCAGTTACCAGGACCCAGGGACAGATACGCAGTATTTT,TRBJ2-3,many,TRBV6-2/TRBV6-3,.
CASSDWVSNYGYTF,TGTGCCAGCAGCGATTGGGTCTCAAACTATGGCTACACCTTC,TRBJ1-2,few,TRBV5-5,.
CASREQGANTGELFF,TGTGCCAGCAGGGAACAGGGGGCGAACACCGGGGAGCTGTTTTTT,TRBJ2-2,.,TRBV12-3/TRBV12-4,TRBD1
CSATQTRWRPVSQETQYF,TGCAGTGCTACGCAGACTAGATGGAGACCGGTTTCCCAAGAGACCCAGTACTTC,TRBJ2-5,.,TRBV20-1,.
CASLGNPGEKRFF,TGTGCCAGTCTGGGGAACCCGGGTGAAAAACGGTTTTTT,TRBJ1-4,.,TRBV30,.
CASSPKGSTIYF,TGTGCCAGCAGCCCCAAAGGGAGCACCATATATTTT,TRBJ1-3,.,TRBV14,.